The TCR beta chain under discussion was sequenced for a study of blood T cell repertoires in COVID-19. Study at large: Acute-phase and convalescent COVID-19 samples originated in the United States, Italy and Spain. T cells, B-cell-depleted T cells, or PBMCs provided the cDNA or gDNA that served as material.

The J segment lost 8 bases and the V segment lost 5 bases, leaving 16 bases of the junction unmatched. The length of the CDR3 is 16 residues. Germline CDR1 and CDR2: MNHNY and SVGAGI (reference sequence). Source study methods: Amplification of reference gene primers was used by the study to estimate nucleated cell counts. Profiled with immunoSEQ multiplex PCR; TCRdb holds only in-frame clones, not every one. V, J and clone size were drawn from that table, and D and trimming were deduced from the DNA. Of about 240,000 clones listed, about 80% are singletons. Material for sequencing was peripheral blood. This TCR derives from a woman at least 80 years old with acute or convalescent COVID-19. The rearrangement links TRBV6-6 to TRBJ1-2; 8 bases map to TRBD1. DNA of the CDR3: TGTGCCAGCAGTCGAGGGGGACAGGCCTTCTATAACGGCTACACCTTC. It specifies CASSRGGQAFYNGYTF.